Shown below are 11 T cell receptor beta chains from a single sample sequenced in a study of Ad26.COV2.S vaccination and SARS-CoV-2 variants. Indicated treatment: over 15 received Ad26.COV2.S at low or high dose, single or two shots; several received placebo; per-sample allocation not given. Samples came from day 63 after the first vaccine or placebo injection. TCRdb's table, derived via immunoSEQ multiplex PCR, lists solely in-frame clones and lacks some. The sample holds about 680,000 clones, about 89% seen once. Material: peripheral blood, obtained in a trial of Ad26.COV2.S vaccine versus placebo. The receptors come from a person between 18 and 60 years old who received the Ad26.COV2.S COVID-19 vaccine or a placebo.

The chain recombines TRBV30 with TRBJ2-5; 7 bases align to TRBD2. The CDR3 is 14 residues long. The germline CDR1 and CDR2 sequences are GTSNPN and SVGIG (reference sequence). Germline trimming cut 1 base from V and 5 bases from J; bases unmatched to any gene: 7. CDR3 amino acids: CAWSGGLPGETQYF. CDR3 DNA sequence: TGTGCCTGGAGTGGGGGACTACCAGGGGAGACCCAGTACTTC.

This clone was picked up a small number of times. The chain uses TRBV25-1 and TRBJ1-1; D unresolved. Trimming took off 5 bases at V and 4 bases at J, with 5 bases between the two ends. In germline, CDR1 is MGHDK, CDR2 SYGVNS. The CDR3 spans 11 residues. CDR3 residues: CASSWSTEAFF. The CDR3, as DNA: TGTGCCAGCAGTTGGAGCACTGAAGCTTTCTTT.

The chain employs TRBV28 and TRBJ2-7; D may be TRBD2 (5 bases). CDR1 and CDR2 from the germline V gene are MDHEN and SYDVKM. V was clipped by 5 bases and J by 6 bases, with 8 bases between them. CDR3 length: 11 amino acids. The CDR3 protein is CASSPRGEQYF. CDR3 bases: TGTGCCAGCAGTCCTCGGGGCGAGCAGTACTTC.

This clone was seen only a few times. The chain combines TRBV5-6 with TRBJ2-7; D is possibly TRBD2 (6 bases). Trimming left V 7 bases short and J 3 bases short, with 11 bases between. Germline CDR1 reads SGHDT; CDR2 reads YYEEEE. The CDR3 totals 12 residues. CDR3 coding DNA: TGTGCCAGCGCCGTGGGGGGCTACGAGCAGTACTTC. Its protein product is CASAVGGYEQYF. Together with reference TRBV5-6 and TRBJ2-7, the CDR3 gives the full variable domain: DAGVTQSPTHLIKTRGQQVTLRCSPKSGHDTVSWYQQALGQGPQFIFQYYEEEERQRGNFPDRFSGHQFPNYSSELNVNALLLGDSALYLCASAVGGYEQYFGPGTRLTVT.

This rearrangement joins TRBV6-2 or TRBV6-3 to TRBJ2-7; 7 bases are a match to TRBD1. CDR3 length: 14 amino acids. Trimming cost V 6 bases and J 2 bases; bases outside gene matches: 7. CDR1 and CDR2 from the germline V gene are MNHEY and SVGEGT. The CDR3 sequence is CASSGTEKTYEQYF. The CDR3, as DNA: TGTGCCAGCAGCGGGACAGAGAAGACCTACGAGCAGTACTTC.

CDR3 bases: TGTGCCAGTAGTCTGAGGGTTGCTGGGGCCAACGTCCTGACTTTC. Translated: CASSLRVAGANVLTF. The chain combines TRBV19 with TRBJ2-6; the D gene is possibly TRBD2 (5 bases). The CDR3 sequence is 15 residues long. Looked up from germline, CDR1 is LNHDA and CDR2 is SQIVND (reference sequence). Trimming cost V 5 bases and J 2 bases, with 10 bases left between them. The full variable domain, completed using reference TRBV19 and TRBJ2-6, is DGGITQSPKYLFRKEGQNVTLSCEQNLNHDAMYWYRQDPGQGLRLIYYSQIVNDFQKGDIAEGYSVSREKKESFPLTVTSAQKNPTAFYLCASSLRVAGANVLTFGAGSRLTVL.

Here the CDR3 DNA reads TGCAGTGCTAGCCCCGGGAAGCAGTTCTTC. Its protein is CSASPGKQFF. The V gene is TRBV20-1, the J gene TRBJ2-1; D is perhaps TRBD2 (5 bases). This CDR3 is 10 amino acids long. Per the germline V gene, CDR1 is DFQATT and CDR2 is SNEGSKA (reference sequence). V lost 3 bases, J lost 11 bases, and 8 bases lay in between.

The rearrangement links TRBV30 to TRBJ2-1; 8 nucleotides line up with TRBD2. The ends lost 4 bases at V and 5 bases at J; junction bases unmatched: 7. Germline V lookup: CDR1 GTSNPN, CDR2 SVGIG (reference sequence). The CDR3 has 14 amino acids. In DNA form, the CDR3 reads TGTGCCTGGACCCCCGGGGGGGGTCACAATGAGCAGTTCTTC. Its translation is CAWTPGGGHNEQFF.

The CDR3: CASSGGDEQYF. The CDR3 nucleotides are TGTGCCAGCAGCGGGGGAGACGAGCAGTACTTC. The chain is built from TRBV12-3 or TRBV12-4 and TRBJ2-7, with D perhaps matching TRBD2 (6 bases). This CDR3 has 11 residues. V was shortened by 6 bases and J by 5 bases, with 8 bases between the two germline ends.

This clone was counted a few times. The J gene is TRBJ2-7, the V gene TRBV19; 7 positions agree with TRBD1. The junction had 6 bases not matched to a gene; V was cut back by 4 bases and J by 0 bases. The CDR3 covers 15 residues. Germline lookup yields CDR1 LNHDA and CDR2 SQIVND (reference sequence). CDR3 region: CASSRPGQNSYEQYF. CDR3 sequence (DNA): TGTGCCAGTAGTAGACCGGGACAGAACTCCTACGAGCAGTACTTC.

This clone has a single count. The chain links TRBV7-2 to TRBJ2-3; D perhaps matches TRBD2 (6 bases). Germline assignment: CDR1 SGHTA and CDR2 FQGNSA. The V end lost 3 bases, the J end lost 3 bases, and 10 bases lay between the germline ends. The CDR3 loop spans 14 amino acids. The CDR3 DNA follows: TGTGCCAGCAGCTTGGGGAGGCCGACAGATACGCAGTATTTT. This gives the protein CASSLGRPTDTQYF.